Presented here are 30 T cell receptor beta chains from one specimen sequenced in a study of T cells after yellow fever vaccination. TCRdb reprocessed the 5' RACE reads with MiXCR, giving one entry per CDR3 protein. The sample comprises about 630,000 distinct CDR3 sequences, roughly an eighth of which are singletons, and about 15% rests with the top ten. This specimen consisted of PBMCs, obtained on the day of the yellow fever booster vaccination. The source of these receptors is a man aged 30-40 years who received the YFV17D yellow fever vaccine.

This clonotype was observed many times. The V call is TRBV20-1, the J call TRBJ2-7; 10 nucleotides line up with TRBD1. This CDR3 spans 15 amino acids. The trim removed 3 bases at V and 6 bases at J, leaving 11 bases unmatched. Germline V gives CDR1 DFQATT, CDR2 SNEGSKA (reference sequence). The CDR3 bases are TGCAGTGCTAGGCGTCCGAGGACAGGGGGTGTCGAGCAGTACTTC. Its translation: CSARRPRTGGVEQYF.

This clonotype has a handful of counts. This chain uses TRBV2 with TRBJ2-3; possibly TRBD2 for D (5 bases). V was clipped by 6 bases and J by 6 bases, with 19 bases between them. The germline V gene has CDR1 SNHLY and CDR2 FYNNEI. The CDR3 has 15 amino acids. CDR3 DNA: TGTGCCAGCAGAGCCGGGCTCTTGGAGGCGGATACGCAGTATTTT. Translated, it gives CASRAGLLEADTQYF.

This clonotype has more than one count but fewer than ten. The genes are TRBV20-1 and TRBJ1-6, with a tentative D call TRBD1 (5 bases). The V gene's germline CDR1 is DFQATT and CDR2 SNEGSKA (reference sequence). The V and J ends lost 1 base and 6 bases respectively, with 22 bases between them. The CDR3 contains 18 residues. CDR3 DNA sequence: TGCAGTGCTAGAGGGGCCGCGTACGGGGGGTCGGGTAATTCACCCCTCCACTTT. Translation: CSARGAAYGGSGNSPLHF.

This chain connects TRBV7-9 to TRBJ2-1; 8 bases match TRBD1. Germline V lookup: CDR1 SEHNR, CDR2 FQNEAQ (reference sequence). Germline trimming cut 5 bases from V and 5 bases from J; bases unmatched to any gene: 11. The length of the CDR3 is 16 residues. The CDR3 DNA sequence: TGTGCCAGCAGCGAAACAGGGGGTCGTTTGGACAATGAGCAGTTCTTC. This translates into CASSETGGRLDNEQFF.

This clonotype was picked up a small number of times. The chain joins TRBV14 to TRBJ1-1; no definite D call. The CDR3 runs to 13 residues. Trimming took 3 bases from V and 3 from J, leaving 8 bases between them. Germline V CDR1 and CDR2: SGHDN, FVKESK. The CDR3 reads CASSHSPYTEAFF. CDR3 DNA sequence: TGTGCCAGCAGCCACAGTCCCTACACTGAAGCTTTCTTT.

The chain links TRBV27 to TRBJ2-2; 8 bases agree with TRBD2. V was pared by 3 bases and J by 5 bases, with 8 bases of the junction left unmatched. CDR3 size: 16 residues. The V gene's germline CDR1 is MNHEY and CDR2 SMNVEV (reference sequence). The CDR3: CASSFSSGSGTGELFF. The CDR3 DNA follows: TGTGCCAGCAGTTTTTCCAGCGGGAGTGGAACCGGGGAGCTGTTTTTT.

In its sample, this clonotype was seen a few times. The V and J genes are TRBV3-1 and TRBJ2-7, with 8 bases that match TRBD1. Germline CDR1 LGHDT, CDR2 YNNKEL (reference sequence). Trimming removed 6 bases from V and 5 bases from J; junction bases left unmatched: 12. CDR3 size: 15 residues. CDR3 region: CASRTSRQGINEQYF. The CDR3 DNA is TGTGCCAGCAGAACCTCGAGACAGGGGATTAACGAGCAGTACTTC.

The rearrangement links TRBV20-1 to TRBJ2-5, with D perhaps TRBD2 (6 bases). V was shortened by 3 bases and J by 3 bases, with 11 bases between the two germline ends. The CDR3 loop spans 13 amino acids. CDR1 DFQATT and CDR2 SNEGSKA come from the germline V gene (reference sequence). The DNA for the CDR3 is TGCAGTGCTAGGCCTAGCGAGGAAGAGACCCAGTACTTC. It codes for CSARPSEEETQYF.

This clonotype turned up a few times. The genes are TRBV24-1 and TRBJ2-1; 7 bases match TRBD2. CDR1 KGHDR and CDR2 SFDVKD come from the germline V gene. The CDR3 runs 20 residues. V was pared by 4 bases and J by 2 bases, with 19 bases of the junction left unmatched. Written as DNA, the CDR3 is TGTGCCACCAGTGACCCCGACCGTTTGGGCGGGAGTGCTCCCTACAATGAGCAGTTCTTC. Encoded protein: CATSDPDRLGGSAPYNEQFF.

This clonotype was recorded many times. This chain connects TRBV27 to TRBJ2-1; 14 bases align to TRBD2. V shed 5 bases, J shed 1 base, and the junction held 1 base outside the gene matches. The CDR3 length is 16 residues. Per germline, CDR1 MNHEY and CDR2 SMNVEV (reference sequence). This CDR3 reads CASSGLAGGSYNEQFF. The CDR3 DNA reads as TGTGCCAGCAGTGGACTAGCGGGAGGTTCCTACAATGAGCAGTTCTTC.

This clonotype was picked up a small number of times. The gene calls are TRBV28 and TRBJ1-5; tentatively, D is TRBD1 (5 bases). Germline CDR1 MDHEN, CDR2 SYDVKM. The CDR3 contains 15 residues. Trimming took 7 bases from V and 7 from J, leaving 20 bases between them. The CDR3 region is CASTPLAGLRQPQHF. For the CDR3, the DNA is TGTGCCAGCACGCCCCTGGCGGGACTGCGGCAGCCCCAGCATTTT.

The V call is TRBV18, the J call TRBJ2-7; 12 bases match TRBD1. V was clipped by 0 bases and J by 7 bases; unmatched bases: 4. Per germline, CDR1 KGHSH and CDR2 LQKENI. The CDR3 sequence is 15 residues long. The CDR3 here is CASSPPGTGGWEQYF. The CDR3 coding sequence is TGTGCCAGCTCACCACCCGGGACAGGGGGCTGGGAGCAGTACTTC.

The chain combines TRBV28 with TRBJ2-1; tentative D call: TRBD2 (6 bases). The germline CDR1 and CDR2 sequences are MDHEN and SYDVKM. This CDR3 region has 15 residues. Trimming took off 2 bases at V and 9 bases at J, with 17 bases between the two ends. The DNA of the CDR3 is TGTGCCAGCAGTTTAATCGTCGGGAGCGGCTTTGAGCAGTTCTTC. Its protein product is CASSLIVGSGFEQFF.

This chain joins TRBV2 and TRBJ2-7, with D uncertain. Germline CDR1 and CDR2: SNHLY and FYNNEI. The CDR3 has 11 residues. V was cut by 2 bases and J by 9 bases, with 8 bases left in between. Here the CDR3 reads CASSELGGQYF. DNA of the CDR3: TGTGCCAGCAGTGAATTGGGCGGGCAGTACTTC.

The V gene is TRBV7-2, the J gene TRBJ2-5; a weak D match, TRBD1 (5 bases). Trimming removed 8 bases at V and 0 bases at J, with 13 bases between. Germline V gene sequence: CDR1 SGHTA, CDR2 FQGNSA. The CDR3 has 14 residues. The CDR3 region is CASGADWYQETQYF. The DNA of the CDR3 is TGTGCCAGCGGGGCGGATTGGTACCAAGAGACCCAGTACTTC. The complete variable domain, with remaining parts taken from reference TRBV7-2 and TRBJ2-5, reads GAGVSQSPSNKVTEKGKDVELRCDPISGHTALYWYRQSLGQGLEFLIYFQGNSAPDKSGLPSDRFSAERTGGSVSTLTIQRTQQEDSAVYLCASGADWYQETQYFGPGTRLLVL.

This clonotype was found a few times. One end of the junction is discordant with germline, which a read error may explain. This chain uses TRBV7-9 with TRBJ2-3; 10 bases are shared with TRBD1. This CDR3 is 12 amino acids long. CDR1 and CDR2 from the germline V gene are SEHNR and FQNEAQ (reference sequence). In DNA, the CDR3 is TGTGCCAGCAGCCGCGAGGACAGGGGGATTTCCTTT. Protein: CASSREDRGISF. The full variable domain, in which reference TRBV7-9 and TRBJ2-3 provide the parts outside the CDR3, is DTGVSQNPRHKITKRGQNVTFRCDPISEHNRLYWYRQTLGQGPEFLTYFQNEAQLEKSRLLSDRFSAERPKGSFSTLEIQRTEQGDSAMYLCASSREDRGISFGPGTRLTVL.

Only a few counts were recorded for this clonotype. This chain links TRBV5-1 with TRBJ2-5; D is unresolved. The CDR3 is 15 amino acids. Germline V CDR1 and CDR2: SGHRS, YFSETQ. Deletions cut 3 bases from V and 2 bases from J, with 14 bases between. The CDR3 sequence: CASSSKMRQQETQYF. The CDR3 DNA is TGCGCCAGCAGCTCCAAAATGCGGCAGCAAGAGACCCAGTACTTC.

This clonotype has only a few counts. CDR3 bases: TGTGCCTGGAGTGTAAGGGGGCTCCCCCACGAGCAGTACTTC. This encodes CAWSVRGLPHEQYF. The chain joins TRBV30 to TRBJ2-7; 7 bases fit TRBD1. The CDR3 runs 14 residues. The V gene end was trimmed by 0 bases and the J gene end by 5 bases; junction bases not matched to a gene: 7. Germline V gene data show CDR1 as GTSNPN and CDR2 as SVGIG (reference sequence).

This clonotype showed up many times. The rearrangement joins TRBV27 to TRBJ2-3; no firm D call. The V end was cut by 1 base, the J end by 0 bases, with 5 bases between. Germline CDR1 and CDR2: MNHEY and SMNVEV (reference sequence). The CDR3 has 14 amino acids. CDR3 DNA sequence: TGTGCCAGCAGTTTATTCCAGAGCACAGATACGCAGTATTTT. This gives the protein CASSLFQSTDTQYF.

This clonotype was detected only a few times. This sequence joins TRBV20-1 and TRBJ2-3; D remains ambiguous. V was trimmed by 6 bases and J by 4 bases, leaving 14 bases between them. The CDR3 is 13 residues long. Germline values: CDR1 DFQATT, CDR2 SNEGSKA (reference sequence). The CDR3 DNA follows: TGCAGTGCCAACCAACGACTGGCAGATACGCAGTATTTT. Translated, it gives CSANQRLADTQYF.

This clonotype was counted between two and nine times. The genes are TRBV10-3 and TRBJ1-1; D is unresolved. The germline gives CDR1 ENHRY, CDR2 SYGVKD. The V and J ends lost 4 bases and 7 bases respectively, with 10 bases between them. This CDR3 has 12 residues. The CDR3 loop is CAISGGSLEAFF. The CDR3 DNA follows: TGTGCCATCAGTGGTGGCTCCCTTGAAGCTTTCTTT.

The genes are TRBV4-3 and TRBJ2-1; no definite D call. The CDR3 has 15 amino acids. Germline V gene sequence: CDR1 LGHNA, CDR2 YSLEER. Trimming removed 0 bases from V and 4 bases from J, with 10 bases in between. CDR3 in amino acids: CASSQDLGYYNEQFF. For the CDR3, the DNA is TGCGCCAGCAGCCAAGATCTAGGCTATTACAATGAGCAGTTCTTC.

This chain joins TRBV15 and TRBJ2-3; D gene ambiguous. The CDR3 totals 16 residues. CDR1 is LNHNV and CDR2 is YYDKDF in the germline V gene (reference sequence). Trimming removed 0 bases at V and 7 bases at J, with 17 bases between. Here the CDR3 DNA reads TGTGCCACCAGCAGAGATGCGCCAAGCCGTCAACATACGCAGTATTTT. Its protein product is CATSRDAPSRQHTQYF.

This chain joins TRBV25-1 and TRBJ2-7, with 10 nucleotides matching TRBD2. Trimming cost V 3 bases and J 2 bases; bases outside gene matches: 4. The CDR3 loop spans 15 amino acids. CDR1 and CDR2 from the germline V gene are MGHDK and SYGVNS. The CDR3, as DNA: TGTGCCAGCAGTGACTCGCTAGCGGGAGCCTACGAGCAGTACTTC. Encoded protein: CASSDSLAGAYEQYF.

This clonotype was counted at least ten times. The rearrangement joins TRBV3-1 to TRBJ2-7; 7 nucleotides align to TRBD2. This CDR3 region has 14 residues. V dropped 7 bases and J dropped 7; count of bases not matched to a gene: 13. Germline V gene sequence: CDR1 LGHDT, CDR2 YNNKEL (reference sequence). The DNA for the CDR3 is TGTGCCAGCAAGGACGGGAGGACCATTGGGGAGCAGTACTTC. Its translation is CASKDGRTIGEQYF.

This clonotype turned up a few times. The chain is built from TRBV7-2 and TRBJ2-3; D is unclear. Trimming removed 5 bases from V and 5 bases from J, with 11 bases in between. The CDR3 totals 13 residues. Germline V CDR1 and CDR2: SGHTA, FQGNSA. CDR3 loop: CASSLDFRDTQYF. The CDR3 DNA sequence: TGTGCCAGCAGCCTTGACTTCAGAGATACGCAGTATTTT.

A few counts support this clonotype. V and J are TRBV7-2 and TRBJ2-1; 11 bases line up with TRBD2. The trim removed 5 bases at V and 2 bases at J, leaving 5 bases unmatched. There are 16 residues in the CDR3. Germline V gene lookup returns CDR1 SGHTA and CDR2 FQGNSA. DNA for the CDR3: TGTGCCAGCAGCCAGGGGACTAGCGGACCCTACAATGAGCAGTTCTTC. It specifies CASSQGTSGPYNEQFF.

This clonotype was detected ten times or more. The V gene is TRBV29-1, the J gene TRBJ2-1; 7 bases fit TRBD2. This CDR3 is 14 amino acids long. The V segment lost 5 bases and the J segment 1 base; nucleotides outside the gene matches: 5. The germline V gene has CDR1 SQVTM and CDR2 ANQGSEA. The CDR3 nucleotides are TGCAGCGTTTTGGCGGGAGTTTCCTACAATGAGCAGTTCTTC. It specifies CSVLAGVSYNEQFF.

In this sample, this clonotype turned up a few times. V and J are TRBV5-1 and TRBJ2-6, with 9 bases lining up with TRBD1. Germline loops: CDR1 SGHRS, CDR2 YFSETQ. The V and J ends lost 3 bases and 0 bases, in that order; junction bases with no gene match: 4. The CDR3 runs 17 residues. The CDR3 region has the DNA TGCGCCAGCAGCTCCGGGACAGGGACCTCTGGGGCCAACGTCCTGACTTTC. Encoded protein: CASSSGTGTSGANVLTF.

This clonotype was found a few times. The chain employs TRBV11-2 and TRBJ2-1; D possibly corresponds to TRBD2 (7 bases). This CDR3 is built from 18 residues. The germline V gene encodes CDR1 SGHAT and CDR2 FQNNGV. V was pared by 1 base and J by 0 bases, with 16 bases between. The CDR3 reads CASSLVGAGGSSYNEQFF. Written as DNA, the CDR3 is TGTGCCAGCAGCTTAGTGGGGGCGGGCGGGAGCTCCTACAATGAGCAGTTCTTC.